This TCR beta chain was documented in a study of early T cells in non-severe SARS-CoV-2 infection. Per the germline V gene, CDR1 is SGHDT and CDR2 is YYEEEE. CDR3 length: 14 residues. With 4 bases removed from V and 0 bases from J, the gap between germline ends came to 8 bases. TCRdb independently ran MiXCR on the 5' RACE reads; one entry per CDR3 protein. The table has roughly 51,000 distinct CDR3 sequences, around 6% seen once. This clonotype was observed many times. The J gene is TRBJ1-5, the V gene TRBV5-6; D is uncertain. This TCR came from an adult who was a healthcare worker with PCR-confirmed SARS-CoV-2 infection or an uninfected control (not recorded which). The sample here was whole blood, taken at baseline. CDR3 amino acids: CASSQRNSNQPQHF. The CDR3 DNA reads TGTGCCAGCAGCCAGAGAAATAGCAATCAGCCCCAGCATTTT.